Listed below are T cell receptor beta chains from one sample, sequenced in a study of cytomegalovirus exposure and HLA in healthy donors. Measured with immunoSEQ multiplex PCR; TCRdb has only the in-frame clones, and not every one. The table shows around 300,000 clones, with around two thirds occurring only once. The sample comprised PBMCs. The receptors were sampled from a female donor in good health and CMV-seronegative. The CDR3 runs from the conserved cysteine through the conserved F or W.

v_gene	j_gene	CDR3aa
TRBV19	TRBJ1-3	CASSLGTGGFGNTIYF
TRBV30	TRBJ1-1	CAWSVLGGVGTEAFF
TRBV7-9	TRBJ1-1	CASSVQGNTEAFF
TRBV19	TRBJ1-1	CASSRGQGVNTEAFF
TRBV6-1	TRBJ1-5	CASSGGHNQPQHF
TRBV28	TRBJ2-7	CASSSGTSGTGEQYF
TRBV7-9	TRBJ1-4	CASSLLGPSSEKLFF
TRBV2	TRBJ2-1	CASSGPTGSGGDSYNEQFF
TRBV7-9	TRBJ2-1	CASSLEKGKIGEQFF
TRBV11-3	TRBJ2-3	CASSSGGQSDTQYF
TRBV19	TRBJ1-1	CASRSDRAQPNTEAFF
TRBV7-3	TRBJ1-1	CASSREGGPNTEAFF
TRBV6-5	TRBJ2-3	CASSYGASGIDTQYF
TRBV6-5	TRBJ1-5	CASSSTGASNQPQHF
TRBV27	TRBJ1-5	CASSPDSSFGPQHF
TRBV6-6	TRBJ1-5	CASSYTGGSNQPQHF
TRBV7-9	TRBJ2-1	CASSFTSGYNEQFF
TRBV5-1	TRBJ2-5	CASSLADGAQETQYF
TRBV28	TRBJ1-6	CASSLLDRGPYSPLHF
TRBV27	TRBJ2-7	CASSFGQGIYEQYF
TRBV7-9	TRBJ2-7	CASSPSGIGQYF
TRBV9	TRBJ2-3	CASSVGARGGTDTQYF
TRBV7-9	TRBJ1-1	CASRAGAVNTEAFF
TRBV25-1	TRBJ1-1	CASSGQPNTEAFF
TRBV7-9	TRBJ1-2	CASSQTGGDYGYTF
TRBV5-1	TRBJ2-7	CASSDDRDSRKRGAYEQYF
TRBV6-6	TRBJ2-7	CASSYSHNPYEQYF
TRBV11-2	TRBJ2-7	CASSASQEQYF
TRBV2	TRBJ2-2	CASSEGLAGIRELFF
TRBV18	TRBJ2-7	CASSLDRGLYEQYF
TRBV10-1	TRBJ1-5	CASSEGQSNQPQHF
TRBV19	TRBJ1-3	CASNGGRSGNTIYF
TRBV6-1	TRBJ2-1	CASSEALRDYSHNEQFF
TRBV6-6	TRBJ2-7	CASSSLDSYEQYF
TRBV21-1	TRBJ2-1	CASRPTESNDYNEQFF
TRBV4-1	TRBJ2-1	CASSQEVGRVNEQFF
TRBV4-1	TRBJ2-7	CASSQEGAHLRYEQYF
TRBV2	TRBJ2-1	CASSGTGQAAVRFF
TRBV19	TRBJ1-1	CASSSGQGPYTEAFF
TRBV14	TRBJ2-1	CASSPHRTTYNEQFF
TRBV19	TRBJ2-6	CASSTPTGGSGANVLTF
TRBV28	TRBJ2-5	CASSSGGSRAETQYF
TRBV7-6	TRBJ2-5	CASSFSPRRLDRGPETQYF
TRBV14	TRBJ2-1	CASSQGLAGASSRLNEQFF
TRBV9	TRBJ1-1	CASSPDLGRDTEAFF
TRBV19	TRBJ1-1	CASGRRSGTEAFF
TRBV2	TRBJ1-1	CASRDRKTGGFTEAFF
TRBV11-2	TRBJ2-5	CASSRTGWAEETQYF
TRBV28	TRBJ2-6	CASSPTPSSGANVLTF
TRBV5-4	TRBJ2-5	CASIRGETQYF
TRBV15	TRBJ1-1	CATSSPQGWAFF
TRBV2	TRBJ1-1	CASSELGQGASEAFF
TRBV4-1	TRBJ2-7	CASSPRFDSGRYEQYF
TRBV5-1	TRBJ2-1	CASSPSGTGAINEQFF
TRBV29-1	TRBJ2-7	CSAGPTESYEQYF
TRBV4-1	TRBJ1-2	CASSPHQRGALTNYGYTF
TRBV28	TRBJ2-6	CASSFGGQGANVLTF
TRBV6-1	TRBJ1-6	CASTERGFTPLHF